These T cell receptor beta chains were read from a single sample in a study of T-cell reconstitution after alpha-beta-depleted transplantation in children. TCRdb redid the calling of the PCR reads with MiXCR, one entry per CDR3 protein. The sample has more than 500,000 distinct CDR3 sequences, 10% to 12% seen once. Sample: PBMCs, mostly from graft donor cells, taken 180 days after TCRalphabeta/CD19-depleted stem cell transplant. Receptor source: a female patient aged 2-15 years who had a stem cell transplant for aplastic anemia, so the T cells may come from the graft donor. Both conserved end residues are part of each CDR3. A D gene is named only where the DNA matches it firmly. A row's size may be missing; if present it is once, few, many or a size class.

d_call j_call clone_size v_call cdr3_aa cdr3_nt
NA TRBJ1-4 few TRBV24-1 CATSVGLSTGEEKLFF TGTGCCACCAGTGTAGGTTTATCGACAGGTGAAGAAAAACTGTTTTTT
TRBD2 TRBJ2-4 once TRBV27 CASSPGALARAKNIQYF TGTGCCAGCAGCCCCGGTGCACTAGCGCGCGCCAAAAACATTCAGTACTTC
TRBD1 TRBJ1-2 NA TRBV9 CASSGTTGGEYGYTF TGTGCCAGCAGCGGGACAACAGGGGGCGAGTATGGCTACACCTTC
TRBD1 TRBJ2-5 few TRBV20-1 CSAPRRGGIETQYF TGCAGTGCACCGCGGAGAGGGGGCATCGAGACCCAGTACTTC
NA TRBJ2-7 few TRBV5-1 CASSLAFKEQYF TGCGCCAGCAGCTTGGCCTTCAAGGAGCAGTACTTC
TRBD1 TRBJ1-4 NA TRBV12-3/TRBV12-4 CASGTGRSANEKLFF TGTGCCAGCGGGACAGGGCGCTCGGCTAATGAAAAACTGTTTTTT
NA TRBJ2-1 NA TRBV28 CASSLRSGPYNEQFF TGTGCCAGCAGTTTAAGGAGCGGGCCCTACAATGAGCAGTTCTTC
NA TRBJ1-5 few TRBV7-8 CASSPPRSGVAQPQHF TGTGCCAGCAGCCCTCCACGGTCCGGCGTTGCCCAGCCCCAGCATTTT
TRBD2 TRBJ2-5 NA TRBV19 CASSWDYGGTQYF TGTGCCAGTAGTTGGGACTACGGTGGGACCCAGTACTTC
NA TRBJ2-1 NA TRBV25-1 CASGWDEQFF TGTGCCAGCGGGTGGGATGAGCAGTTCTTC
TRBD1 TRBJ2-5 many TRBV7-6 CASSQTGIQETQYF TGTGCCAGCAGCCAGACAGGGATCCAAGAGACCCAGTACTTC
NA TRBJ2-7 few TRBV27 CASSTGSSYEQYF TGTGCCAGCAGTACTGGATCCTCCTACGAGCAGTACTTC
NA TRBJ1-2 NA TRBV12-3/TRBV12-4 CAISLPGLHANYGYTF TGTGCCATCTCTCTACCGGGACTCCATGCTAACTATGGCTACACCTTC
TRBD2 TRBJ2-1 many TRBV29-1 CSVEARSGRFRSYNEQFF TGCAGCGTTGAGGCTCGTAGCGGGAGATTTAGGTCCTACAATGAGCAGTTCTTC
NA TRBJ1-1 NA TRBV28 CASSSGDKNTEAFF TGTGCCAGTAGTTCGGGGGATAAGAACACTGAAGCTTTCTTT
TRBD1 TRBJ1-5 few TRBV6-2/TRBV6-3 CASSLRTGPYNQPQHF TGTGCCAGCAGTTTAAGGACAGGTCCTTACAATCAGCCCCAGCATTTT
TRBD2 TRBJ2-3 few TRBV20-1 CSVGRGIGTDTQYF TGCAGTGTTGGGAGGGGCATCGGCACAGATACGCAGTATTTT
NA TRBJ1-1 NA TRBV15 CATSFEEGGAAEAFF TGTGCCACCAGCTTTGAAGAGGGAGGCGCGGCTGAAGCTTTCTTT
NA TRBJ2-6 few TRBV5-1 CASSLERRRRSSGANVLTF TGCGCCAGCAGCTTGGAAAGACGGAGGCGTAGCTCTGGGGCCAACGTCCTGACTTTC
NA TRBJ2-7 few TRBV27 CASRDGGMGQPEQYF TGTGCCAGCAGAGATGGTGGGATGGGACAACCCGAGCAGTACTTC
NA TRBJ2-1 many TRBV4-2 CASSAGGGHRGFF TGTGCCAGCAGTGCCGGAGGGGGGCATAGAGGGTTCTTC
NA TRBJ1-5 few TRBV28 CASRPDRNNQPQHF TGTGCCAGCAGGCCAGACAGGAACAATCAGCCCCAGCATTTT
TRBD1 TRBJ2-2 NA TRBV7-9 CASRGQGARTGELFF TGTGCCAGCCGTGGACAGGGGGCGCGCACCGGGGAGCTGTTTTTT
TRBD1 TRBJ2-1 few TRBV7-2 CASSPGTGGKNEQFF TGTGCCAGCAGCCCCGGGACAGGGGGCAAGAATGAGCAGTTCTTC
NA TRBJ2-2 NA TRBV12-3/TRBV12-4 CASSRNGGDRTGELFF TGTGCCAGCAGTCGGAATGGGGGGGACAGGACCGGGGAGCTGTTTTTT
TRBD1 TRBJ2-3 few TRBV4-1 CASSQDGTGGPDTQYF TGCGCCAGCAGCCAAGACGGGACAGGAGGTCCAGATACGCAGTATTTT
NA TRBJ2-3 NA TRBV20-1 CSAPPLGVATDTQYF TGCAGTGCTCCCCCATTGGGGGTCGCCACAGATACGCAGTATTTT
NA TRBJ2-1 few TRBV10-3 CAIRRNWGDEQFF TGTGCCATCAGGAGAAATTGGGGGGATGAGCAGTTCTTC